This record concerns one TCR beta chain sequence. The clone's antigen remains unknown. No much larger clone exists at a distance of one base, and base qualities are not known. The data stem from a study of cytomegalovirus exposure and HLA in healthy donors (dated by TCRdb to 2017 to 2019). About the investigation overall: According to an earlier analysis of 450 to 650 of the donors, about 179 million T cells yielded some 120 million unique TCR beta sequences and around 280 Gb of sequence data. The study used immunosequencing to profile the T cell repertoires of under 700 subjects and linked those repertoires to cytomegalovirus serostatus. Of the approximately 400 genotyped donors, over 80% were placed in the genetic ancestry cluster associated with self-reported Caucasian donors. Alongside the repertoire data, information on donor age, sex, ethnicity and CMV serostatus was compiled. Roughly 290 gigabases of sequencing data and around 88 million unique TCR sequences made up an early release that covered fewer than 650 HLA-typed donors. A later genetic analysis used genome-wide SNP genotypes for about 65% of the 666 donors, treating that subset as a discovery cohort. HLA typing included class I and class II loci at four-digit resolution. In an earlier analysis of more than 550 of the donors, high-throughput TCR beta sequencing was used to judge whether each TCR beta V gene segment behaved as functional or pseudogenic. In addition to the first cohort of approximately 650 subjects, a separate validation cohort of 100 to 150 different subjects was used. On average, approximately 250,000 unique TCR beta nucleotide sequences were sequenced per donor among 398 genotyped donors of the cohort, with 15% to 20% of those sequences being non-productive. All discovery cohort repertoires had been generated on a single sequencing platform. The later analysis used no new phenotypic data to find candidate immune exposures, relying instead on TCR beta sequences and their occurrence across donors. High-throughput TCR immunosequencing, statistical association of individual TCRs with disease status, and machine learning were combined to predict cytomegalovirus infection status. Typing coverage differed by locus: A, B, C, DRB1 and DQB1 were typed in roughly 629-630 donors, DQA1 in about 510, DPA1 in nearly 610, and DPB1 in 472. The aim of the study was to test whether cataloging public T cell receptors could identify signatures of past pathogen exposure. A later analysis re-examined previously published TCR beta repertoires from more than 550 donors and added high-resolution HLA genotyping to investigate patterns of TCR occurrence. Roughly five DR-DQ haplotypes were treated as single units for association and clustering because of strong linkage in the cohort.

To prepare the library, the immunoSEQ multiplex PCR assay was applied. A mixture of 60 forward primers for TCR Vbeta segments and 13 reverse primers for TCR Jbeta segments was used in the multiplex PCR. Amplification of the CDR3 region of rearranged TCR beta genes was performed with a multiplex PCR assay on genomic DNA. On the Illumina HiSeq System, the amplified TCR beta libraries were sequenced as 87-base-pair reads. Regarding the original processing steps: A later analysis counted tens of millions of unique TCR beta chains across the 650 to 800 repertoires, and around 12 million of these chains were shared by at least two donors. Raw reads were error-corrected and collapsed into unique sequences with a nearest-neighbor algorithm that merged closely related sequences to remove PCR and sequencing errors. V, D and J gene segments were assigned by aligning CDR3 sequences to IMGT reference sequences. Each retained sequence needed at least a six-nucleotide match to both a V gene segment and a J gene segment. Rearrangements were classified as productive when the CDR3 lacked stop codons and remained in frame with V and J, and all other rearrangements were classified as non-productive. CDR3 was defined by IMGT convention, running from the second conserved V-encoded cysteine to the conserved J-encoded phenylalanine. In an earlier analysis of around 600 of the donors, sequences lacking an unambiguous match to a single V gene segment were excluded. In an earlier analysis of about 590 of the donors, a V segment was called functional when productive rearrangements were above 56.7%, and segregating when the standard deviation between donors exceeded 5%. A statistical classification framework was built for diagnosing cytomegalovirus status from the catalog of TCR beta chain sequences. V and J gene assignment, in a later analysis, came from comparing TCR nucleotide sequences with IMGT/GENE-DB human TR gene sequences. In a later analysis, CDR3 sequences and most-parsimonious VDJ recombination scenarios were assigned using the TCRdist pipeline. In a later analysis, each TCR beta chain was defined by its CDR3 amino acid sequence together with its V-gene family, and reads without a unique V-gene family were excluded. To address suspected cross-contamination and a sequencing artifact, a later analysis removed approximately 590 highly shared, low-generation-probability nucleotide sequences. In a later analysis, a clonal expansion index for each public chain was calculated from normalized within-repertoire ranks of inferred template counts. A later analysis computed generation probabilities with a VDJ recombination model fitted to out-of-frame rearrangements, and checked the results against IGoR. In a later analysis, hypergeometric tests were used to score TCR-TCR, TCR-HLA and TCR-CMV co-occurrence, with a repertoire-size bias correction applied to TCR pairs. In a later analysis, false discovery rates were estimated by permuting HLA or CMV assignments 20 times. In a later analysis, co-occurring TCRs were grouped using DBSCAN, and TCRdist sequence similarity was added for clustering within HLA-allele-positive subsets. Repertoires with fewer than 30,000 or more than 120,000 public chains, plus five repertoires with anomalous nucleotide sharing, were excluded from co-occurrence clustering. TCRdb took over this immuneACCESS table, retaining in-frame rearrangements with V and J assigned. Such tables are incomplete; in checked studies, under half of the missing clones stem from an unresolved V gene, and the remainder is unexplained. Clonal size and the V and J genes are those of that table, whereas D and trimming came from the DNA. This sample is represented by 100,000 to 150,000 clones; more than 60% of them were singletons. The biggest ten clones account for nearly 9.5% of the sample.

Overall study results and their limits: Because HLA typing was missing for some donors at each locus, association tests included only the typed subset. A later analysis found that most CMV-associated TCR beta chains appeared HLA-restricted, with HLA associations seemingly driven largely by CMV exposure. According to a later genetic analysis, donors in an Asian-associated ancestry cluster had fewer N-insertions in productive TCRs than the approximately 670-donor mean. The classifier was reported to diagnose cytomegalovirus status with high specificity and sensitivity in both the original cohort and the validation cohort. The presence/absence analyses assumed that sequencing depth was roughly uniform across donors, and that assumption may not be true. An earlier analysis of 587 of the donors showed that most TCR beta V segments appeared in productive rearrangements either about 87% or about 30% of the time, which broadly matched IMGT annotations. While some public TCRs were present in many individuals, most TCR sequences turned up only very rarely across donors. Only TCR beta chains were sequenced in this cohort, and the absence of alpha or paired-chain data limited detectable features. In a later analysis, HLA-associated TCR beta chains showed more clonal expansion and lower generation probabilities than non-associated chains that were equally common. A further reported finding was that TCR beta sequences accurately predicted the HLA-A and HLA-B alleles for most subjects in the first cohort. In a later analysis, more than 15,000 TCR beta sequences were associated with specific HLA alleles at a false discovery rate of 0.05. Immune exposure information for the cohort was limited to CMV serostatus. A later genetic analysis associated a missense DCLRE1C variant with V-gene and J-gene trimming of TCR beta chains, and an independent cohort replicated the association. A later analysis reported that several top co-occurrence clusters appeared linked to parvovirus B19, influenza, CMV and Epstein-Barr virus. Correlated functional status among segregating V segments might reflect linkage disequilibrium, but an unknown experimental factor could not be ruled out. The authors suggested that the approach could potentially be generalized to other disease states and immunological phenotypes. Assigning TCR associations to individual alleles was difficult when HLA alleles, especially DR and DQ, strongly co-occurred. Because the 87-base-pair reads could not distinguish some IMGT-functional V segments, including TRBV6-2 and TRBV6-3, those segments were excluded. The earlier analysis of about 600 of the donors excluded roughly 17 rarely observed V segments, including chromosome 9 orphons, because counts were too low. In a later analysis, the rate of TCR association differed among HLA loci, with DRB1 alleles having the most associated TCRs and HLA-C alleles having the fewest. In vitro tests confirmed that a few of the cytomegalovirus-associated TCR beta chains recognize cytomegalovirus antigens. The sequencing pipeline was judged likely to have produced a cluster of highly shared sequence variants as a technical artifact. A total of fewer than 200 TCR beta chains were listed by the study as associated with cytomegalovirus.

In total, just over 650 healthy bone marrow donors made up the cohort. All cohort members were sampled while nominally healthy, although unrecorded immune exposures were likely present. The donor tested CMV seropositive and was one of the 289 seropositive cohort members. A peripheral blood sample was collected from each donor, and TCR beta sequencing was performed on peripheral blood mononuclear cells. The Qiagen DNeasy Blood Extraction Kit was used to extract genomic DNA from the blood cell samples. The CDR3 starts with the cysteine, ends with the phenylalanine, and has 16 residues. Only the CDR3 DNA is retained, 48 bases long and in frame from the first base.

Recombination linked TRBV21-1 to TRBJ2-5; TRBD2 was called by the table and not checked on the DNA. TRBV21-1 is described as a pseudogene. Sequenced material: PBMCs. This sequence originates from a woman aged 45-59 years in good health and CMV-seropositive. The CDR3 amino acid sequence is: CASSAPRLADYETQYF. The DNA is TGTGCCAGCAGCGCCCCGCGACTAGCGGATTACGAGACCCAGTACTTC.